The rows below give T cell receptor beta chains drawn from one sample of a study of cytomegalovirus exposure and HLA in healthy donors. Libraries were prepared by immunoSEQ multiplex PCR; TCRdb keeps only in-frame clonotypes and omits some of them. The table shows roughly 100,000 clones, with about 12% occurring only once. Material: PBMCs. The receptor source for this set is a man between 35 and 55 years old in good health and CMV-seropositive. Each CDR3 is given with its conserved first and last residue. The order of the fields is V gene, clone size, J gene, D gene, CDR3 protein, CDR3 DNA. A D gene is named only where the DNA matches it firmly. Rows may omit the clone size; those that give it use once, few, many or a size class.

V: TRBV9
size: -
J: TRBJ2-3
D: -
CDR3: CASSVEPRDTQYF
DNA: TGTGCCAGCAGCGTAGAGCCTAGGGATACGCAGTATTTT

V: TRBV28
size: few
J: TRBJ1-1
D: TRBD1
CDR3: CASSPQRGGFRAFF
DNA: TGTGCCAGCAGTCCCCAACGAGGGGGCTTTCGTGCTTTCTTT

V: TRBV6-6
size: few
J: TRBJ1-5
D: -
CDR3: CASSYGVRVESQPQHF
DNA: TGTGCCAGCAGTTACGGGGTCAGGGTGGAAAGTCAGCCCCAGCATTTT

V: TRBV29-1
size: few
J: TRBJ1-1
D: -
CDR3: CSAGGLGAFF
DNA: TGCAGCGCCGGAGGCCTGGGGGCTTTCTTT

V: TRBV15
size: few
J: TRBJ1-1
D: -
CDR3: CATSRSFQQGRVNTEAFF
DNA: TGTGCCACCAGCCGATCATTCCAGCAGGGCCGGGTGAACACTGAAGCTTTCTTT

V: TRBV30
size: few
J: TRBJ2-7
D: -
CDR3: CAWSDGVYEQYF
DNA: TGTGCCTGGAGTGACGGGGTGTACGAGCAGTACTTC

V: TRBV5-1
size: -
J: TRBJ2-1
D: TRBD2
CDR3: CASSLRLAHNEQFF
DNA: TGCGCCAGCAGCCTGCGACTAGCCCACAATGAGCAGTTCTTC

V: TRBV2
size: few
J: TRBJ2-2
D: -
CDR3: CASSILDSAVGGELFF
DNA: TGTGCCAGCAGCATTCTAGATAGCGCCGTGGGAGGGGAGCTGTTTTTT

V: TRBV5-1
size: once
J: TRBJ2-7
D: TRBD2
CDR3: CASRPLLAGESEQYF
DNA: TGCGCCAGCAGACCCCTACTAGCGGGAGAAAGCGAGCAGTACTTC

V: TRBV29-1
size: -
J: TRBJ2-7
D: TRBD1
CDR3: CSVRTGPAYEQYF
DNA: TGCAGCGTTAGGACAGGGCCCGCCTACGAGCAGTACTTC

V: TRBV7-8
size: -
J: TRBJ1-2
D: TRBD1
CDR3: CASSEYRGGRRTYGYTF
DNA: TGTGCCAGCAGCGAATACAGGGGGGGCCGACGCACCTATGGCTACACCTTC

V: TRBV6-4
size: few
J: TRBJ1-6
D: -
CDR3: CASMLHEGRSYNSPLHF
DNA: TGTGCCAGCATGTTGCACGAGGGCCGCTCCTATAATTCACCCCTCCACTTT

V: TRBV21-1
size: -
J: TRBJ2-5
D: -
CDR3: CASSKGCSGRGETQYF
DNA: TGTGCCAGCAGCAAAGGTTGCTCGGGTAGAGGAGAGACCCAGTACTTC

V: TRBV30
size: -
J: TRBJ2-2
D: -
CDR3: CAWSVSGLATNTGELFF
DNA: TGTGCCTGGAGTGTTTCTGGCCTAGCGACGAACACCGGGGAGCTGTTTTTT

V: TRBV5-1
size: -
J: TRBJ2-7
D: TRBD2
CDR3: CASSLGESGLVSYEQYF
DNA: TGCGCCAGCAGCTTGGGGGAATCGGGACTAGTATCCTACGAGCAGTACTTC

V: TRBV28
size: few
J: TRBJ2-2
D: TRBD2
CDR3: CASSLGEAGGTGELFF
DNA: TGTGCCAGCAGTTTAGGGGAAGCGGGAGGAACCGGGGAGCTGTTTTTT

V: TRBV2
size: -
J: TRBJ1-4
D: -
CDR3: CASSGQVEEKLFF
DNA: TGTGCCAGCAGTGGACAGGTAGAAGAAAAACTGTTTTTT

V: TRBV7-2
size: -
J: TRBJ2-5
D: TRBD2
CDR3: CASSSLGAGVETQYF
DNA: TGTGCCAGCAGCTCCCTCGGAGCGGGAGTTGAGACCCAGTACTTC

V: TRBV11-2
size: -
J: TRBJ1-2
D: -
CDR3: CASSLLAGPRRNGYTF
DNA: TGTGCCAGCAGCTTACTGGCAGGGCCAAGAAGAAATGGCTACACCTTC

V: TRBV5-4
size: few
J: TRBJ2-5
D: -
CDR3: CASSFTGQETQYF
DNA: TGTGCCAGCAGTTTTACAGGGCAAGAGACCCAGTACTTC

V: TRBV4-3
size: -
J: TRBJ2-3
D: TRBD2
CDR3: CASSQEASGANTQYF
DNA: TGCGCCAGCAGCCAAGAAGCTAGCGGGGCTAATACGCAGTATTTT

V: TRBV4-3
size: -
J: TRBJ2-1
D: -
CDR3: CASSRAAGANEQFF
DNA: TGCGCCAGCAGCCGCGCCGCGGGGGCTAATGAGCAGTTCTTC

V: TRBV5-1
size: -
J: TRBJ2-5
D: TRBD1
CDR3: CASTSGQGQETQYF
DNA: TGCGCCAGCACCTCCGGACAGGGCCAAGAGACCCAGTACTTC

V: TRBV4-3
size: -
J: TRBJ2-5
D: TRBD1
CDR3: CASSQEWDRGAQETQYF
DNA: TGCGCCAGCAGCCAAGAATGGGACAGGGGGGCTCAAGAGACCCAGTACTTC

V: TRBV15
size: -
J: TRBJ2-3
D: TRBD1
CDR3: CATSLGQGETDTQYF
DNA: TGTGCCACCAGCCTTGGACAGGGGGAAACAGATACGCAGTATTTT

V: TRBV30
size: few
J: TRBJ2-7
D: TRBD2
CDR3: CAWTRRLRESLSEQYF
DNA: TGTGCCTGGACCAGACGGCTGCGGGAGAGTCTTTCCGAGCAGTACTTC

V: TRBV7-6
size: few
J: TRBJ1-1
D: -
CDR3: CASSPGEYTEAFF
DNA: TGTGCCAGCAGCCCGGGGGAGTACACTGAAGCTTTCTTT

V: TRBV4-3
size: -
J: TRBJ2-7
D: -
CDR3: CASSRGPIDEQYF
DNA: TGCGCCAGCAGCCGAGGGCCAATTGACGAGCAGTACTTC

V: TRBV7-9
size: -
J: TRBJ2-4
D: TRBD2
CDR3: CASSIFPGTSGRGDIQYF
DNA: TGTGCCAGCAGCATATTCCCGGGGACTAGCGGGAGAGGGGACATTCAGTACTTC

V: TRBV15
size: few
J: TRBJ1-5
D: TRBD1
CDR3: CATSNDRGYNQPQHF
DNA: TGTGCCACCAGCAATGACAGGGGATACAATCAGCCCCAGCATTTT

V: TRBV7-8
size: -
J: TRBJ1-1
D: -
CDR3: CASREPGHEAFF
DNA: TGTGCCAGCAGAGAACCGGGACACGAAGCTTTCTTT

V: TRBV10-3
size: few
J: TRBJ2-7
D: -
CDR3: CAISESTVSYEQYF
DNA: TGTGCCATCAGTGAGTCGACAGTATCCTACGAGCAGTACTTC

V: TRBV7-2
size: -
J: TRBJ1-1
D: TRBD1
CDR3: CASSLEQGASTEAFF
DNA: TGTGCCAGCAGCTTAGAACAGGGGGCTAGCACTGAAGCTTTCTTT

V: TRBV2
size: few
J: TRBJ2-2
D: -
CDR3: CASRATENTGELFF
DNA: TGTGCCAGCAGGGCGACAGAGAACACCGGGGAGCTGTTTTTT

V: TRBV11-3
size: -
J: TRBJ2-1
D: TRBD2
CDR3: CASSLGQGLAGDEQFF
DNA: TGTGCCAGCAGCTTAGGGCAAGGGCTAGCGGGGGATGAGCAGTTCTTC

V: TRBV7-2
size: few
J: TRBJ1-2
D: TRBD1
CDR3: CASSFDGTGVGYTF
DNA: TGTGCCAGCAGCTTCGACGGGACAGGGGTTGGCTACACCTTC

V: TRBV6-1
size: -
J: TRBJ2-1
D: TRBD2
CDR3: CASKPGLQDYNEQFF
DNA: TGTGCCAGCAAACCGGGACTACAGGACTACAATGAGCAGTTCTTC

V: TRBV7-2
size: few
J: TRBJ2-1
D: TRBD2
CDR3: CASSPGTSGDNEQFF
DNA: TGTGCCAGCAGCCCCGGGACTAGCGGTGACAATGAGCAGTTCTTC

V: TRBV6-6
size: -
J: TRBJ2-7
D: TRBD2
CDR3: CASSSGTSVIEQYF
DNA: TGTGCCAGCAGTTCCGGGACTAGCGTTATAGAGCAGTACTTC

V: TRBV27
size: once
J: TRBJ1-4
D: -
CDR3: CASSFSRHAPAEKLFF
DNA: TGTGCCAGCAGTTTTAGTAGACACGCCCCCGCTGAAAAACTGTTTTTT

V: TRBV25-1
size: -
J: TRBJ2-7
D: -
CDR3: CASSEGSLGGSSYEQYF
DNA: TGTGCCAGCAGTGAAGGGTCCCTTGGCGGCAGCTCCTACGAGCAGTACTTC

V: TRBV7-9
size: -
J: TRBJ2-3
D: -
CDR3: CASSLVRDTQYF
DNA: TGTGCCAGCAGCTTAGTCCGAGATACGCAGTATTTT

V: TRBV28
size: few
J: TRBJ2-7
D: TRBD2
CDR3: CASSPTGLGDFMDEQYF
DNA: TGTGCCAGCAGTCCAACGGGACTAGGGGATTTCATGGACGAGCAGTACTTC

V: TRBV11-2
size: -
J: TRBJ2-1
D: -
CDR3: CASSVGRGSYNEQFF
DNA: TGTGCCAGCAGTGTGGGCAGGGGCTCCTACAATGAGCAGTTCTTC

V: TRBV10-3
size: few
J: TRBJ2-7
D: -
CDR3: CAISEMRDHYDEQYF
DNA: TGTGCCATCAGTGAGATGCGGGACCATTATGACGAGCAGTACTTC

V: TRBV27
size: few
J: TRBJ1-2
D: TRBD1
CDR3: CASSLTGGPGYGYTF
DNA: TGTGCCAGCAGTTTGACAGGGGGCCCAGGCTATGGCTACACCTTC

V: TRBV28
size: -
J: TRBJ1-1
D: TRBD1
CDR3: CASTLQGLNTEAFF
DNA: TGTGCCAGCACTCTACAGGGGTTAAACACTGAAGCTTTCTTT

V: TRBV5-6
size: many
J: TRBJ2-3
D: TRBD1
CDR3: CASSLSGAQGATDTQYF
DNA: TGTGCCAGCAGCTTGTCGGGGGCACAGGGGGCCACAGATACGCAGTATTTT

V: TRBV30
size: few
J: TRBJ2-7
D: TRBD2
CDR3: CAWSGTSVYEQYF
DNA: TGTGCCTGGAGTGGGACTAGCGTTTACGAGCAGTACTTC

V: TRBV7-9
size: few
J: TRBJ2-7
D: TRBD2
CDR3: CASSYGTSGSSPHSYEQYF
DNA: TGTGCCAGCAGCTACGGGACTAGCGGGAGTAGTCCCCACTCCTACGAGCAGTACTTC

V: TRBV9
size: -
J: TRBJ2-5
D: TRBD2
CDR3: CASSGLGLDGETQYF
DNA: TGTGCCAGCAGTGGACTCGGACTAGATGGGGAGACCCAGTACTTC

V: TRBV29-1
size: few
J: TRBJ1-2
D: TRBD1
CDR3: CSAGQGFPPRTNYGYTF
DNA: TGCAGCGCCGGACAGGGTTTCCCCCCGAGGACGAACTATGGCTACACCTTC